The clone carrying this T cell receptor beta chain was counted many times. As for time point: persistent/refractory GD, antithyroid drugs over 5 years with positive TRAb. RNA from PBMCs was the source of the TCR library. V shed 1 base and J shed 6 bases, with 7 bases lying between them. The CDR3 totals 12 residues. Germline values: CDR1 DFQATT, CDR2 SNEGSKA (reference sequence). Researchers made TCR beta libraries by using iRepertoire HTBI primers and running Arm-PCR on CDR3 regions. TCRdb re-analysed the multiplex PCR reads in MiXCR, keeping a single row per CDR3 protein. The sample records around 450,000 distinct CDR3 sequences, roughly 21% being singletons. The sample belongs to a study of regulatory T cells in long-lasting Graves disease.

This sample comprised peripheral blood mononuclear cells (PBMCs), obtained when the disease was refractory, from a patient treated with antithyroid drugs. The sequence came from a female donor with Graves disease. The J gene is TRBJ1-5, the V gene TRBV20-1; maybe TRBD1 (5 bases). The CDR3, as DNA: TGCAGTGCTAGAGGGGACTTTCAGCCCCAGCATTTT. The encoded protein is CSARGDFQPQHF.